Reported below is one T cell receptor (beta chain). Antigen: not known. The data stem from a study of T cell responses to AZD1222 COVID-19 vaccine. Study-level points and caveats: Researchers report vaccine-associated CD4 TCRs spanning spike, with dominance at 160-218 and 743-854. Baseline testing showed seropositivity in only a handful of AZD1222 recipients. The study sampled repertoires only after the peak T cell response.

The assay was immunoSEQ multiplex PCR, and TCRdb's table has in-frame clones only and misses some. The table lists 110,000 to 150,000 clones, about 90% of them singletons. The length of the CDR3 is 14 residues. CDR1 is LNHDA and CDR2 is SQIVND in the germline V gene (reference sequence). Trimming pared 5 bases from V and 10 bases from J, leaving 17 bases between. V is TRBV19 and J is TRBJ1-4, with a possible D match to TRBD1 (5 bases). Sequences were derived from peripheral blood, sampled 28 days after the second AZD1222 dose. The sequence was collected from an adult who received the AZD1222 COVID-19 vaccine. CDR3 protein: CASSPATRGGKLFF. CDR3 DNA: TGTGCCAGTAGTCCCGCTACGAGGGGAGGAAAACTGTTTTTT.